Presented here are 16 T cell receptor beta chains from one specimen sequenced in a study of shared clonotypes between healthy human individuals. Repertoires were generated with immunoSEQ multiplex PCR, while TCRdb's copy carries only in-frame clones and drops some. In the table there are about 1.1 million clones, 78% of which are singletons. Material: memory CD4+ T cells from PBMCs. Subset meaning: CD45RA-negative fraction. These receptors all come from a man younger than 35 in good health. Some clones in this sample may be carry-over from other donors' samples.

This clone appeared a single time. Written as DNA, the CDR3 is TGTGCCAGCAGCTCAAGACCATCAGATACGCAGTATTTT. Protein: CASSSRPSDTQYF. The chain is built from TRBV5-8 and TRBJ2-3; no reliable D call. Germline CDR1 is SGHTS and CDR2 is YDEGEE. V was pared by 3 bases and J by 4 bases, with 9 bases between. The CDR3 contains 13 residues.

This clone occurred a few times. For the CDR3, the DNA is TGTGCCAGCTCACCTCTGGCGGGGAACTATGGCTACACCTTC. Residues: CASSPLAGNYGYTF. The chain uses TRBV18 and TRBJ1-2; D call uncertain. The CDR3 totals 14 residues. Deletions cut 3 bases from V and 2 bases from J, with 10 bases between. Per germline, CDR1 KGHSH and CDR2 LQKENI. Based on the CDR3 plus reference TRBV18 and TRBJ1-2, the full variable domain is NAGVMQNPRHLVRRRGQEARLRCSPMKGHSHVYWYRQLPEEGLKFMVYLQKENIIDESGMPKERFSAEFPKEGPSILRIQQVVRGDSAAYFCASSPLAGNYGYTFGSGTRLTVV.

This chain joins TRBV7-3 and TRBJ2-2; possible D gene TRBD2, 5 bases. Germline CDR1 and CDR2: SGHTA and FQGTGA. The V end lost 6 bases, the J end lost 5 bases, and 10 bases lay between the germline ends. This CDR3 has 13 amino acids. CDR3 DNA: TGTGCCAGCAGTGTGGGAGAAACCGGGGAGCTGTTTTTT. The encoded protein is CASSVGETGELFF. Full variable domain (missing parts from reference TRBV7-3 and TRBJ2-2): GAGVSQTPSNKVTEKGKYVELRCDPISGHTALYWYRQSLGQGPEFLIYFQGTGAADDSGLPNDRFFAVRPEGSVSTLKIQRTERGDSAVYLCASSVGETGELFFGEGSRLTVL.

The chain is built from TRBV19 and TRBJ2-1; 7 nucleotides agree with TRBD2. This CDR3 comprises 15 residues. Germline V gene data show CDR1 as LNHDA and CDR2 as SQIVND (reference sequence). V was pared by 7 bases and J by 7 bases, with 13 bases of the junction left unmatched. Here the CDR3 reads CASTAGRERGNEQFF. As DNA, the CDR3 is TGTGCCAGTACCGCCGGGCGGGAGAGGGGAAATGAGCAGTTCTTC.

This chain uses TRBV4-1 with TRBJ1-4; D call uncertain. The ends were cut back, 3 bases at V and 0 bases at J, with 11 bases in the middle. Germline V gene lookup returns CDR1 MGHRA and CDR2 YSYEKL. The CDR3 length is 16 residues. This CDR3 is CASSQITVATNEKLFF. CDR3 DNA sequence: TGCGCCAGCAGCCAGATCACGGTAGCAACTAATGAAAAACTGTTTTTT.

There are a few counts of this clone. V usage is TRBV2 and J usage is TRBJ1-2, with no clear D. The germline V and J ends were trimmed by 10 bases and 10 bases, with 19 bases remaining between them. The V gene's germline CDR1 is SNHLY and CDR2 FYNNEI. The length of the CDR3 is 12 residues. The CDR3 DNA sequence: TGTGCCACCCAAGGTAGTGGCAGATTCTACACCTTC. Translation gives CATQGSGRFYTF. Full variable domain (remainder filled in from reference TRBV2 and TRBJ1-2): EPEVTQTPSHQVTQMGQEVILRCVPISNHLYFYWYRQILGQKVEFLVSFYNNEISEKSEIFDDQFSVERPDGSNFTLKIRSTKLEDSAMYFCATQGSGRFYTFGSGTRLTVV.

This chain connects TRBV2 to TRBJ2-5, with 13 nucleotides matching TRBD2. CDR1 is SNHLY and CDR2 is FYNNEI in the germline V gene. The CDR3 sequence is 15 residues long. Losses at the gene ends were 7 bases for V and 5 bases for J; bases not matched to a gene: 7. CDR3 amino acids: CASTGLAGVKETQYF. The CDR3 DNA reads as TGTGCCAGCACAGGACTAGCGGGAGTAAAGGAGACCCAGTACTTC.

The CDR3 region has the DNA TGCGCCAGCAGCTTGGTGGAGAGGGCTACGGGAAACACCATATATTTT. Translating gives CASSLVERATGNTIYF. The V gene is TRBV5-1, the J gene TRBJ1-3; D not certain. V lost 0 bases and J lost 4, with 14 bases in between. Germline CDR1 is SGHRS and CDR2 is YFSETQ. This CDR3 contains 16 residues.

The gene calls are TRBV15 and TRBJ2-2; D remains unclear. The germline V and J ends were trimmed by 4 bases and 7 bases, with 7 bases remaining between them. This CDR3 comprises 12 residues. Germline CDR1 LNHNV, CDR2 YYDKDF (reference sequence). The CDR3 DNA sequence: TGTGCCACCAGCACCTTCGGCGGGGAGCTGTTTTTT. Residues: CATSTFGGELFF.

The chain is built from TRBV7-3 and TRBJ2-7; TRBD1 agrees at 11 bases. This CDR3 is 14 amino acids long. The trim removed 5 bases at V and 6 bases at J, leaving 6 bases unmatched. The germline CDR1 and CDR2 sequences are SGHTA and FQGTGA. This CDR3 is CASSPGTGGREQYF. For the CDR3, the DNA is TGTGCCAGCAGCCCCGGGACAGGGGGACGCGAGCAGTACTTC.

This chain connects TRBV28 to TRBJ2-2; 8 bases are shared with TRBD1. Germline trimming cut 6 bases from V and 4 bases from J; bases unmatched to any gene: 10. The CDR3 loop spans 16 amino acids. Germline CDR1 reads MDHEN; CDR2 reads SYDVKM. The CDR3 reads CASRLPGTGGTGELFF. DNA for the CDR3: TGTGCCAGCAGACTACCCGGGACAGGAGGCACCGGGGAGCTGTTTTTT.

This clone was recorded a few times. The chain couples TRBV7-3 to TRBJ2-1; 8 nucleotides match TRBD2. The V segment lost 5 bases and the J segment 2 bases; nucleotides outside the gene matches: 8. CDR3 length equals 16 residues. CDR1 and CDR2 from the germline V gene are SGHTA and FQGTGA. The CDR3 DNA sequence: TGTGCCAGCAGCCCTACTAGCGGAGCACCCTACAATGAGCAGTTCTTC. Translating gives CASSPTSGAPYNEQFF.

This chain uses TRBV29-1 with TRBJ2-5; maybe TRBD1 (6 bases). This CDR3 spans 11 amino acids. Germline CDR1 is SQVTM and CDR2 is ANQGSEA. Trimming took off 7 bases at V and 5 bases at J, with 11 bases between the two ends. CDR3 bases: TGCAGCGGGGGACAAGCGGAGACCCAGTACTTC. Residues: CSGGQAETQYF.

Worth noting for this clone: A junction end diverges from the germline sequence, so it may reflect a read error. V gene TRBV18 combines with J gene TRBJ1-2; TRBD1 agrees at 9 bases. The CDR3 is made up of 14 amino acids. From germline, CDR1 is KGHSH and CDR2 LQKENI. CDR3 region: CASSPTGGDYGYTF. The CDR3 nucleotides read TGTGCCAGCTCACCGACAGGGGGTGACTATGGTTACACCTTC.

This rearrangement joins TRBV19 to TRBJ2-3, with 10 bases that match TRBD1. Trimming removed 5 bases from V and 6 bases from J; junction bases left unmatched: 5. There are 14 residues in the CDR3. The germline gives CDR1 LNHDA, CDR2 SQIVND (reference sequence). The CDR3 DNA reads as TGTGCCAGTAGTGACAGGGGGCCCTTGGATACGCAGTATTTT. Translating it yields CASSDRGPLDTQYF. Full variable domain (outside the CDR3, taken from reference TRBV19 and TRBJ2-3): DGGITQSPKYLFRKEGQNVTLSCEQNLNHDAMYWYRQDPGQGLRLIYYSQIVNDFQKGDIAEGYSVSREKKESFPLTVTSAQKNPTAFYLCASSDRGPLDTQYFGPGTRLTVL.

The CDR3, as DNA: TGTGCCAGCAGTTACTCGGTTTCCTATGGCTACACCTTC. Translated, it gives CASSYSVSYGYTF. The chain carries TRBV6-5 and TRBJ1-2; no reliable D call. Germline loops: CDR1 MNHEY, CDR2 SVGAGI. This CDR3 has 13 residues. The V end was cut by 0 bases, the J end by 4 bases, with 6 bases between.